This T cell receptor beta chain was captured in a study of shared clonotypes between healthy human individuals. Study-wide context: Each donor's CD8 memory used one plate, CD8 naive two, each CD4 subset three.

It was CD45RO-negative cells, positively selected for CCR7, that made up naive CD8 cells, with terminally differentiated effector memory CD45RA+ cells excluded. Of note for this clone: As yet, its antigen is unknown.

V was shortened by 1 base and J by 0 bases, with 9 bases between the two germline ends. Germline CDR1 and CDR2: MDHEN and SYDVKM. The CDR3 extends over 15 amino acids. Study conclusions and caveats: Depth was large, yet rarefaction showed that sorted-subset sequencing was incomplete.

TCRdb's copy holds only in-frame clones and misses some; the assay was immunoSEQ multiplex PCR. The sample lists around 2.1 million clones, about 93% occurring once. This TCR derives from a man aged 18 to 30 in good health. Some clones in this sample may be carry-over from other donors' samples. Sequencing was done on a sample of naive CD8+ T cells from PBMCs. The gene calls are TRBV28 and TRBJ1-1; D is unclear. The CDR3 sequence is CASSLFGEMNTEAFF. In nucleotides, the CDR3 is TGTGCCAGCAGTTTATTTGGGGAAATGAACACTGAAGCTTTCTTT.